This is a list of T cell receptor beta chains from one sample in a study of CD8 T cells in Susac syndrome. One entry per CDR3 protein results from TCRdb running MiXCR on the immunoSEQ multiplex PCR reads. The sample has 330,000 or so distinct CDR3 sequences; 75% to 90% are singletons. Source material: CD8+ T cells from PBMCs. The receptor source for this set is a human donor with multiple sclerosis. Both conserved end residues are part of each CDR3. A D gene is named only where the DNA matches it firmly. Part of the rows lack a size; the others show once, few, many or a class for expanded clones.

j_call: TRBJ2-7
clone_size: NA
v_call: TRBV9
d_call: TRBD2
cdr3_nt: TGTGCCAGCAACCCCGGGCTAGCGGAATACGAGCAGTACTTC
cdr3_aa: CASNPGLAEYEQYF

j_call: TRBJ2-7
clone_size: NA
v_call: TRBV27
d_call: TRBD2
cdr3_nt: TGTGCCAGCAGTTTTTGGCGGGAGGGCTACGAGCAGTACTTC
cdr3_aa: CASSFWREGYEQYF

j_call: TRBJ2-2
clone_size: NA
v_call: TRBV4-1
d_call: TRBD2
cdr3_nt: TGCGCCAGCAGCCATACCAGGCCGGGAGGGGTGTCCGGGGAGCTGTTTTTT
cdr3_aa: CASSHTRPGGVSGELFF

j_call: TRBJ2-5
clone_size: NA
v_call: TRBV28
d_call: NA
cdr3_nt: TGTGCCAGCAGCATCGCCCCGGTACCCCCGGTGGAGACCCAGTACTTC
cdr3_aa: CASSIAPVPPVETQYF

j_call: TRBJ2-3
clone_size: NA
v_call: TRBV29-1
d_call: TRBD2
cdr3_nt: TGCAGCGCCAGCGGGAGGGGAAGCACAGATACGCAGTATTTT
cdr3_aa: CSASGRGSTDTQYF

j_call: TRBJ1-2
clone_size: NA
v_call: TRBV9
d_call: TRBD1
cdr3_nt: TGTGCCAGCAGCGCCTCAGGACAGGGAGGGGAGTATGGCTACACCTTC
cdr3_aa: CASSASGQGGEYGYTF

j_call: TRBJ2-7
clone_size: NA
v_call: TRBV5-4
d_call: NA
cdr3_nt: TGTGCCAGCAGCCGCCTGGGGGCGCCCCACGAGCAGTACTTC
cdr3_aa: CASSRLGAPHEQYF

j_call: TRBJ1-4
clone_size: NA
v_call: TRBV7-8
d_call: NA
cdr3_nt: TGTGCCAGCAGCTTCGTTATCAGGGGTGCAACTAATGAAAAACTGTTTTTT
cdr3_aa: CASSFVIRGATNEKLFF

j_call: TRBJ2-5
clone_size: NA
v_call: TRBV21-1
d_call: NA
cdr3_nt: TGTGCCAGCAGCTCCTGGCCCTTACTGGCGGGGTCTCAAGAGACCCAGTACTTC
cdr3_aa: CASSSWPLLAGSQETQYF

j_call: TRBJ2-1
clone_size: NA
v_call: TRBV4-1
d_call: NA
cdr3_nt: TGCGCCAGCAGCCAAGGCGCGACGAGCTATGAGCAGTTCTTC
cdr3_aa: CASSQGATSYEQFF

j_call: TRBJ2-7
clone_size: once
v_call: TRBV27
d_call: NA
cdr3_nt: TGTGCCAGCAGTCTCTCCCCGGGGCCCTACGAGCAGTACTTC
cdr3_aa: CASSLSPGPYEQYF

j_call: TRBJ2-3
clone_size: NA
v_call: TRBV6-5
d_call: TRBD2
cdr3_nt: TGTGCCACGGGACTACCGAGCACAGATACGCAGTATTTT
cdr3_aa: CATGLPSTDTQYF

j_call: TRBJ2-5
clone_size: NA
v_call: TRBV7-9
d_call: NA
cdr3_nt: TGTGCCAGCAGCTTACAGGAGGGCCGAGAGACCCAGTACTTC
cdr3_aa: CASSLQEGRETQYF

j_call: TRBJ2-1
clone_size: NA
v_call: TRBV30
d_call: TRBD1
cdr3_nt: TGTGCCTGGAGTTGGGGGACAGGGCTGGGCAATGAGCAGTTCTTC
cdr3_aa: CAWSWGTGLGNEQFF

j_call: TRBJ2-5
clone_size: NA
v_call: TRBV9
d_call: TRBD2
cdr3_nt: TGTGCCAGCAGCGTAGGGGTGCGTCTAGCGGGAGATGAGACCCAGTACTTC
cdr3_aa: CASSVGVRLAGDETQYF

j_call: TRBJ2-7
clone_size: NA
v_call: TRBV13
d_call: TRBD1
cdr3_nt: TGTGCCAGCAGCTTGGGGACAGGGGACATCTACGAGCAGTACTTC
cdr3_aa: CASSLGTGDIYEQYF

j_call: TRBJ2-1
clone_size: NA
v_call: TRBV27
d_call: TRBD2
cdr3_nt: TGTGCCAGCCAGGGGGGGCGGGGACTAGCGGGAGGAAATGAGCAGTTCTTC
cdr3_aa: CASQGGRGLAGGNEQFF

j_call: TRBJ1-5
clone_size: NA
v_call: TRBV7-9
d_call: TRBD1
cdr3_nt: TGTGCCAGCAGCCCGGACAGGGCAGGCAATCAGCCCCAGCATTTT
cdr3_aa: CASSPDRAGNQPQHF

j_call: TRBJ1-5
clone_size: NA
v_call: TRBV12-3/TRBV12-4
d_call: NA
cdr3_nt: TGTGCCAGCAGCCTTCGGGGCGCAGGGCAGCCCCAGCATTTT
cdr3_aa: CASSLRGAGQPQHF

j_call: TRBJ1-2
clone_size: NA
v_call: TRBV13
d_call: NA
cdr3_nt: TGTGCCAGCAGCCCAGCATTTGAGGGCCCTCAGGATGGCTACACCTTC
cdr3_aa: CASSPAFEGPQDGYTF

j_call: TRBJ2-7
clone_size: NA
v_call: TRBV5-4
d_call: NA
cdr3_nt: TGTGCCAGCAGCCGGGACATGCAGGACGAGCAGTACTTC
cdr3_aa: CASSRDMQDEQYF

j_call: TRBJ2-3
clone_size: once
v_call: TRBV7-9
d_call: TRBD2
cdr3_nt: TGTGCCAGCAGCCACATCGGAGCGGGGGGAACCACAGATACGCAGTATTTT
cdr3_aa: CASSHIGAGGTTDTQYF

j_call: TRBJ2-2
clone_size: NA
v_call: TRBV6-6
d_call: TRBD2
cdr3_nt: TGTGCCAGCAGTAGATTCGGACTAGAAAAAGCCGGGGAGCTGTTTTTT
cdr3_aa: CASSRFGLEKAGELFF

j_call: TRBJ1-5
clone_size: NA
v_call: TRBV19
d_call: NA
cdr3_nt: TGTGCCAGTAGACCCCTCACGAAGGTGGGAAATCAGCCCCAGCATTTT
cdr3_aa: CASRPLTKVGNQPQHF

j_call: TRBJ2-1
clone_size: NA
v_call: TRBV28
d_call: NA
cdr3_nt: TGTGCCAGCAGTCACCATACAGGGAGCTACAATGAGCAGTTCTTC
cdr3_aa: CASSHHTGSYNEQFF

j_call: TRBJ1-5
clone_size: NA
v_call: TRBV19
d_call: NA
cdr3_nt: TGTGCCAGTAGTGCCAGTGGAGGGGGTGGTCAGCCCCAGCATTTT
cdr3_aa: CASSASGGGGQPQHF

j_call: TRBJ2-5
clone_size: NA
v_call: TRBV20-1
d_call: TRBD2
cdr3_nt: TGCAGTGCCCCTAGCGGGTACCAAGAGACCCAGTACTTC
cdr3_aa: CSAPSGYQETQYF

j_call: TRBJ1-6
clone_size: NA
v_call: TRBV2
d_call: NA
cdr3_nt: TGTGCCAGCAGCCCGGACGTACGAAGCTCCTATAATTCACCCCTCCACTTT
cdr3_aa: CASSPDVRSSYNSPLHF

j_call: TRBJ1-5
clone_size: NA
v_call: TRBV10-2
d_call: TRBD1
cdr3_nt: TGCGCCAGCAGACTGGGACAGGCCGGTGGTCAGCCCCAGCATTTT
cdr3_aa: CASRLGQAGGQPQHF

j_call: TRBJ1-4
clone_size: NA
v_call: TRBV27
d_call: NA
cdr3_nt: TGTGCCAGCAGTTTATCGGCGGGGACGGATGAAAAACTGTTTTTT
cdr3_aa: CASSLSAGTDEKLFF

j_call: TRBJ2-7
clone_size: NA
v_call: TRBV10-3
d_call: NA
cdr3_nt: TGTGCCATCAGTGAGTCGTTCGGGGTGCTATCCTACGAGCAGTACTTC
cdr3_aa: CAISESFGVLSYEQYF

j_call: TRBJ2-1
clone_size: few
v_call: TRBV3-1
d_call: TRBD1
cdr3_nt: TGTGCCAGCAGCCAGGGGACAGGGGAGCAGTTCTTC
cdr3_aa: CASSQGTGEQFF

j_call: TRBJ2-7
clone_size: few
v_call: TRBV7-9
d_call: NA
cdr3_nt: TGTGCCAGCAGCCAGGGACTCACCTACGAGCAGTACTTC
cdr3_aa: CASSQGLTYEQYF

j_call: TRBJ1-4
clone_size: NA
v_call: TRBV2
d_call: NA
cdr3_nt: TGTGCCAGCAGTGAAGCGTTGGGCTGTTTTTTT
cdr3_aa: CASSEALGCFF

j_call: TRBJ2-3
clone_size: NA
v_call: TRBV14
d_call: TRBD2
cdr3_nt: TGTGCCAGCAGTCAACTAGCGTTCCCTAGCACAGATACGCAGTATTTT
cdr3_aa: CASSQLAFPSTDTQYF

j_call: TRBJ1-5
clone_size: once
v_call: TRBV7-7
d_call: NA
cdr3_nt: TGTGCTAGCAGCTCAGGGCGGCCCATAGGTCAGCCCCAGCATTTT
cdr3_aa: CASSSGRPIGQPQHF

j_call: TRBJ2-3
clone_size: NA
v_call: TRBV12-3/TRBV12-4
d_call: NA
cdr3_nt: TGTGCCAGCAGTTTAGATGACAGCACAGATACGCAGTATTTT
cdr3_aa: CASSLDDSTDTQYF

j_call: TRBJ2-3
clone_size: NA
v_call: TRBV12-3/TRBV12-4
d_call: NA
cdr3_nt: TGTGCCAGCAGTTTTGACGGGACTAGCACAGATACGCAGTATTTT
cdr3_aa: CASSFDGTSTDTQYF

j_call: TRBJ2-1
clone_size: NA
v_call: TRBV29-1
d_call: NA
cdr3_nt: TGCAGCGTTGACCACAATGAGCAGTTCTTC
cdr3_aa: CSVDHNEQFF

j_call: TRBJ2-4
clone_size: NA
v_call: TRBV27
d_call: NA
cdr3_nt: TGTGCCAGCAGTTCGGTATCGCACGATTATCTAGCCAAAAACATTCAGTACTTC
cdr3_aa: CASSSVSHDYLAKNIQYF

j_call: TRBJ1-4
clone_size: NA
v_call: TRBV6-1
d_call: NA
cdr3_nt: TGTGCCAGCAGTGAATTGTCAACTAATGAAAAACTGTTTTTT
cdr3_aa: CASSELSTNEKLFF

j_call: TRBJ2-7
clone_size: NA
v_call: TRBV5-6
d_call: TRBD2
cdr3_nt: TGTGCCAGCAGCTTCGGACTAGCGGGGGCCGCCTACGAGCAGTACTTC
cdr3_aa: CASSFGLAGAAYEQYF

j_call: TRBJ2-7
clone_size: NA
v_call: TRBV5-1
d_call: NA
cdr3_nt: TGCGCCAGCAGCAAGCCGGGACTCTCGGGTTACTCCTACGAGCAGTACTTC
cdr3_aa: CASSKPGLSGYSYEQYF

j_call: TRBJ2-1
clone_size: NA
v_call: TRBV11-1
d_call: TRBD2
cdr3_nt: TGTGCCAGCAGCCCCCTGCGGGAGGGGTACAATGAGCAGTTCTTC
cdr3_aa: CASSPLREGYNEQFF

j_call: TRBJ2-7
clone_size: few
v_call: TRBV6-2/TRBV6-3
d_call: NA
cdr3_nt: TGTGCCAGCAGTTACGGACAGAGCTACGAGCAGTACTTC
cdr3_aa: CASSYGQSYEQYF

j_call: TRBJ2-5
clone_size: NA
v_call: TRBV4-3
d_call: TRBD2
cdr3_nt: TGCGCCAGCAGCCAAGACGGGTCGCGGGGGGGCCGACAAGAGACCCAGTACTTC
cdr3_aa: CASSQDGSRGGRQETQYF

j_call: TRBJ2-2
clone_size: NA
v_call: TRBV9
d_call: NA
cdr3_nt: TGTGCCAGCAGCGGGAGTAGTACGGAGCTGTTTTTT
cdr3_aa: CASSGSSTELFF

j_call: TRBJ2-1
clone_size: NA
v_call: TRBV2
d_call: TRBD1
cdr3_nt: TGTGCCAGCAGTGAAGAGGGGACAGGGGGCCTCAATGAGCAGTTCTTC
cdr3_aa: CASSEEGTGGLNEQFF

j_call: TRBJ1-1
clone_size: NA
v_call: TRBV30
d_call: NA
cdr3_nt: TGTGCCTGGAGTGTACTGGGGCTGAACACTGAAGCTTTCTTT
cdr3_aa: CAWSVLGLNTEAFF